These T cell receptor beta chains were read from a single sample in a study of blood T cell repertoires in COVID-19. Profiled with immunoSEQ multiplex PCR; TCRdb holds only in-frame clones, not every one. This table holds under 300,000 clones, roughly 85% found once. The sample comprised peripheral blood. The receptors here all came from a woman in her 70s with acute or convalescent COVID-19. The CDR3 runs from the conserved cysteine through the conserved F or W. A D gene is named only where the DNA matches it firmly. The size of a clone is reported for some rows only, either as once, few or many, or as a class for expanded clones.

v_gene	j_gene	d_gene	len	abundance	CDR3nt	CDR3aa
TRBV5-1	TRBJ1-2	TRBD1	13	NA	TGCGCCAGCAGCCCGACAGGGAACTATGGCTACACCTTC	CASSPTGNYGYTF
TRBV5-1	TRBJ1-5	TRBD1	14	NA	TGCGCCAGCAGTACAGGGGCCAAGAATCAGCCCCAGCATTTT	CASSTGAKNQPQHF
TRBV6-5	TRBJ1-5	NA	14	NA	TGTGCCAGCATCGCAGGGTCTGGCAATCAGCCCCAGCATTTT	CASIAGSGNQPQHF
TRBV11-2	TRBJ2-2	NA	15	NA	TGTGCCAGCAGGCCAGTGACTCGCAGCCGCGGGGAGCTGTTTTTT	CASRPVTRSRGELFF
TRBV4-2	TRBJ2-3	TRBD1	15	NA	TGTGCCAGCAGCCAGGGGACAGGGAGTATAGATACGCAGTATTTT	CASSQGTGSIDTQYF
TRBV20-1	TRBJ1-2	NA	11	NA	TGCAGTGCGGTTCGGGATAATACCGACACCTTC	CSAVRDNTDTF
TRBV6-5	TRBJ2-7	NA	13	NA	TGTGCCAGCGGGGCGACAGGCTCCTACGAGCAGTACTTC	CASGATGSYEQYF
TRBV29-1	TRBJ1-2	TRBD1	13	NA	TGCAGCGTAAGACAGGGGATGGGCTATGGCTACACCTTC	CSVRQGMGYGYTF
TRBV24-1	TRBJ2-1	NA	14	NA	TGTGCCACCAGTGATAGAACAGGGGGGGATGAGCAGTTCTTC	CATSDRTGGDEQFF
TRBV6-1	TRBJ2-1	NA	14	NA	TGTGCCAGCAGTGATTGGAGGGATGGTGGTGAGCAGTTCTTC	CASSDWRDGGEQFF
TRBV3-1/TRBV3-2	TRBJ1-3	NA	14	once	TGTGCCAGCAGCCTGCGGGCCTCTGGAAACACCATATATTTT	CASSLRASGNTIYF
TRBV11-2	TRBJ2-7	TRBD2	16	NA	TGTGCCAGCAGCTTAGTCGGGACTAGCGGTGTCTACGAGCAGTACTTC	CASSLVGTSGVYEQYF
TRBV7-6	TRBJ1-6	NA	17	NA	TGTGCCAGCAGCTCCTCGTTGGGGGGGGAACATAATTCACCCCTCCACTTT	CASSSSLGGEHNSPLHF
TRBV30	TRBJ2-3	NA	16	NA	TGTGCCTGGAGTAGGTGGGGGACAATTAGCACAGATACGCAGTATTTT	CAWSRWGTISTDTQYF
TRBV3-1/TRBV3-2	TRBJ2-3	NA	17	NA	TGTGCCAGCAGCCATGAGGGGCACAGGGCTATCACAGATACGCAGTATTTT	CASSHEGHRAITDTQYF
TRBV7-2	TRBJ2-1	NA	16	NA	TGTGCCAGCAGCTTGGCGGAAGCCGCCACCCCCAATGAGCAGTTCTTC	CASSLAEAATPNEQFF
TRBV7-2	TRBJ2-7	NA	13	NA	TGTGCCAGCAGCTTATCGGCGGCCCACGAGCAGTACTTC	CASSLSAAHEQYF
TRBV7-3	TRBJ2-3	TRBD1	16	NA	TGTGCCAGCAGTTTTGTCGGGACAGGGCCCACAGATACGCAGTATTTT	CASSFVGTGPTDTQYF
TRBV4-1	TRBJ1-4	TRBD1	16	once	TGCGCCAGCAGCAGACGACAGGGGGAATTAAGTGAAAAACTGTTTTTT	CASSRRQGELSEKLFF
TRBV5-1	TRBJ1-6	NA	13	few	TGCGCCAGCAGCACAAGGGGCGATTCACCCCTCCACTTT	CASSTRGDSPLHF
TRBV5-4	TRBJ1-1	NA	11	once	TGTGCCCTCGGGGTGAACACTGAAGCTTTCTTT	CALGVNTEAFF
TRBV10-2	TRBJ1-2	TRBD1	14	NA	TGCGCCAGCAGTGAGTTTGGGACAGGGAATGGCTACACCTTC	CASSEFGTGNGYTF
TRBV7-7	TRBJ2-5	NA	14	NA	TGTGCTAGCAGCTTAGCTCTGCGGGGAGAGACCCAGTACTTC	CASSLALRGETQYF
TRBV23-1	TRBJ1-1	NA	13	NA	TGCGCCAGCAGCGGGAAGCGAGACACTGAAGCTTTCTTT	CASSGKRDTEAFF
TRBV5-5	TRBJ1-2	NA	15	NA	TGTGCCAGCAGCTTAGGTACAGGGTACGCGTCTGGCTACACCTTC	CASSLGTGYASGYTF
TRBV6-5	TRBJ1-1	NA	12	NA	TGTGCCAGCAGCCGAGACAGCGCCCATGGGTTCTTT	CASSRDSAHGFF
TRBV6-5	TRBJ2-7	TRBD2	14	NA	TGTGCCAGCAGTTACGTACAGAGGGGAGGGGAGCAGTACTTC	CASSYVQRGGEQYF
TRBV19	TRBJ2-5	TRBD2	19	NA	TGTGCCAGTAGTATAGATGGGCCCTGGGGGGGACGTGCCGGAGAGACCCAGTACTTC	CASSIDGPWGGRAGETQYF
TRBV6-5	TRBJ1-3	TRBD1	16	NA	TGTGCCAGCAGTTACTCGGGAAGGGGGCCAGGAAACACCATATATTTT	CASSYSGRGPGNTIYF
TRBV23-1	TRBJ1-3	TRBD1	17	NA	TGCGCCAGCAGTCGTACAGGCCGACAGGGTGTTGGAAACACCATATATTTT	CASSRTGRQGVGNTIYF
TRBV3-1/TRBV3-2	TRBJ1-1	TRBD1	12	NA	TGTGCCAGCAGCCTACAGGGGTCTGAAGCTTTCTTT	CASSLQGSEAFF
TRBV5-1	TRBJ2-5	TRBD2	15	NA	TGCGCCAGCAGCTTTCTAGCGGGCAGACAAGAGACCCAGTACTTC	CASSFLAGRQETQYF
TRBV7-9	TRBJ1-1	NA	15	NA	TGTGCCAGCAGCGTCCAGGGTGGTCTTGGTTCTGAAGCTTTCTTT	CASSVQGGLGSEAFF
TRBV19	TRBJ1-5	NA	15	NA	TGTGCCAGTAGTCCCACGGGGTTTAGCAATCAGCCCCAGCATTTT	CASSPTGFSNQPQHF
TRBV18	TRBJ1-1	NA	13	few	TGTGCCAGCTCCGGACAGACCTCCCTCGAGGCTTTCTTT	CASSGQTSLEAFF
TRBV7-3	TRBJ2-5	TRBD1	13	NA	TGTGCCAGCAGCTTGTCAGACAGGGGAAAGGTGTACTTC	CASSLSDRGKVYF
TRBV6-6	TRBJ2-7	TRBD2	15	NA	TGTGCCAGCAGTTACGTGGACGGGGGGATCTACGAGCAGTACTTC	CASSYVDGGIYEQYF